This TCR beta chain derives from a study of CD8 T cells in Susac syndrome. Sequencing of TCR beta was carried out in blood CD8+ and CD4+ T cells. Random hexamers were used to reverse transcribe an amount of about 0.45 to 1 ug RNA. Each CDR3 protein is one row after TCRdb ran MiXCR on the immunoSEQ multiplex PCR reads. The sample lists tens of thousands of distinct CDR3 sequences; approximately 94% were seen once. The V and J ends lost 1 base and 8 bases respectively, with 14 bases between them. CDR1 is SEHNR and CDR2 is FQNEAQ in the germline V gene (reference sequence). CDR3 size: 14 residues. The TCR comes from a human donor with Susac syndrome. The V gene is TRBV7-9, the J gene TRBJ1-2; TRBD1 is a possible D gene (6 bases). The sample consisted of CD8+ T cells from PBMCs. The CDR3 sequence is CASSLESRGDGYTF. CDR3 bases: TGTGCCAGCAGCTTAGAATCCAGGGGCGACGGCTACACCTTC. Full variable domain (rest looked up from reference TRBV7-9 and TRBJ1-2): DTGVSQNPRHKITKRGQNVTFRCDPISEHNRLYWYRQTLGQGPEFLTYFQNEAQLEKSRLLSDRFSAERPKGSFSTLEIQRTEQGDSAMYLCASSLESRGDGYTFGSGTRLTVV.